In this sample, the clone carrying this TCR beta chain turned up a few times. Here immunoSEQ multiplex PCR was the method, and the copy in TCRdb shows in-frame clones only, minus some. The profile covers around 97,000 clones, with about 95% appearing a single time and 0.25% to 0.35% taken by the ten largest. This CDR3 region has 14 residues. Germline V CDR1 and CDR2: SGHRS, YFSETQ. V gave up 0 bases and J gave up 0 bases, with 7 bases separating them. This entry comes from a study of technical replicates of blood from a few donors. What was sequenced was T cells isolated from PBMCs. The TCR was taken from a human donor in good health. The chain uses TRBV5-1 and TRBJ2-7, with D hard to call. In nucleotides, the CDR3 is TGCGCCAGCAGCTTGGGGGCCCTCTCCTACGAGCAGTACTTC. It specifies CASSLGALSYEQYF.